Presented here are 16 T cell receptor beta chains from one specimen sequenced in a study of memory CD8 T cells in hepatitis C reinfection. Here immunoSEQ multiplex PCR was the method, and the copy in TCRdb shows in-frame clones only, minus some. This table has roughly 300 clones, about 71% appearing once. Time point: late/post reinfection, 12 to 24 weeks after detection. Sorted cells were sequenced directly ex vivo without any in vitro expansion. Sequencing was carried out using HCV tetramer-positive CD8+ T cells sorted from blood. Source of these receptors: a man aged 18 to 30 with hepatitis C virus infection.

This sequence joins TRBV4-3 and TRBJ2-5, with D maybe TRBD2 (6 bases). V was pared by 3 bases and J by 5 bases, with 16 bases between. Germline V gene lookup returns CDR1 LGHNA and CDR2 YSLEER. This CDR3 contains 15 residues. CDR3 in amino acids: CASSQAIGGGETQYF. The CDR3 DNA sequence: TGCGCCAGCAGCCAGGCCATCGGGGGAGGTGAGACCCAGTACTTC.

The CDR3 reads CASKQGDFNTGELFF. The CDR3 bases are TGTGCCAGCAAACAGGGTGATTTCAACACCGGGGAGCTGTTTTTT. This sequence joins TRBV2 and TRBJ2-2; D might be TRBD1 (6 bases). The CDR3 spans 15 residues. Trimming shortened V by 7 bases and J by 2 bases, and 14 bases separated the two germline ends. The germline V gene encodes CDR1 SNHLY and CDR2 FYNNEI.

The V and J genes are TRBV4-2 and TRBJ2-7; 11 positions agree with TRBD2. Per germline, CDR1 LGHNA and CDR2 YNFKEQ. V was pared by 4 bases and J by 3 bases, with 5 bases of the junction left unmatched. This CDR3 is 15 amino acids long. This CDR3 is CASSPRLAGSYEQYF. The CDR3 bases are TGTGCCAGCAGCCCTCGACTAGCGGGGAGCTACGAGCAGTACTTC.

This clone was seen only once. The chain employs TRBV4-3 and TRBJ1-2; D possibly corresponds to TRBD1 (5 bases). The CDR3 sequence is 14 residues long. Germline CDR1 is LGHNA and CDR2 is YSLEER. The V and J ends lost 0 bases and 8 bases respectively, with 13 bases between them. CDR3 nucleotide sequence: TGCGCCAGCAGCCAAGATGGGATTCAGGGAGGCTACACCTTC. Translating it yields CASSQDGIQGGYTF.

The chain has TRBV11-2 and TRBJ2-5; 7 bases are a match to TRBD2. Germline V CDR1 and CDR2: SGHAT, FQNNGV. The CDR3 extends over 17 amino acids. The trim removed 5 bases at V and 4 bases at J, leaving 16 bases unmatched. CDR3 sequence reads: CASSREILAGGGETQYF. The CDR3 region has the DNA TGTGCCAGCAGCCGCGAGATTTTAGCGGGCGGAGGAGAGACCCAGTACTTC.

The rearrangement links TRBV4-3 to TRBJ2-2, with D possibly being TRBD1 (5 bases). This CDR3 has 17 amino acids. V was trimmed by 0 bases and J by 2 bases, leaving 13 bases between them. Germline V lookup: CDR1 LGHNA, CDR2 YSLEER. The CDR3, as DNA: TGCGCCAGCAGCCAAGAACCCACAGGTGGCAACACCGGGGAGCTGTTTTTT. As protein: CASSQEPTGGNTGELFF.

This clone was seen a few times. This chain links TRBV6-6 with TRBJ1-1; no clear D gene. Germline V gene sequence: CDR1 MNHNY, CDR2 SVGAGI (reference sequence). There are 11 residues in the CDR3. Trimming removed 7 bases at V and 3 bases at J, with 6 bases between. The CDR3 is CASTRDTEAFF. CDR3 in DNA: TGTGCCAGCACCCGCGACACTGAAGCTTTCTTT.

The table lists this clone with a few counts. V usage is TRBV5-6 and J usage is TRBJ1-1; D possibly corresponds to TRBD1 (5 bases). CDR1 and CDR2 (germline): SGHDT, YYEEEE. V was shortened by 4 bases and J by 4 bases, with 11 bases between the two germline ends. The length of the CDR3 is 13 residues. The CDR3 is CASSTGGGTEAFF. The CDR3, as DNA: TGTGCCAGCAGCACGGGGGGGGGCACTGAAGCTTTCTTT. Using reference TRBV5-6 and TRBJ1-1 for the parts outside the CDR3, the full variable domain is DAGVTQSPTHLIKTRGQQVTLRCSPKSGHDTVSWYQQALGQGPQFIFQYYEEEERQRGNFPDRFSGHQFPNYSSELNVNALLLGDSALYLCASSTGGGTEAFFGQGTRLTVV.

The chain recombines TRBV4-1 with TRBJ2-7; 7 bases map to TRBD1. This CDR3 is built from 17 residues. V gave up 0 bases and J gave up 2 bases; unmatched junction bases: 10. Germline V gives CDR1 MGHRA, CDR2 YSYEKL. CDR3 residues: CASSQDFGPGQTYEQYF. CDR3 in DNA: TGCGCCAGCAGCCAAGATTTCGGGCCGGGACAGACCTACGAGCAGTACTTC.

The chain uses TRBV29-1 and TRBJ2-1; 10 bases agree with TRBD2. Trimming at V came to 4 bases and at J to 5 bases, leaving 8 bases not matched to a gene. Germline V gene lookup returns CDR1 SQVTM and CDR2 ANQGSEA. The CDR3 spans 15 residues. The CDR3 is CSVVWTSGFDNEQFF. As DNA, the CDR3 is TGCAGCGTTGTTTGGACTAGCGGATTTGACAATGAGCAGTTCTTC.

The chain is built from TRBV5-5 and TRBJ2-7, with 8 bases aligning to TRBD1. The J segment lost 5 bases and the V segment lost 3 bases, leaving 7 bases of the junction unmatched. The length of the CDR3 is 14 residues. Germline CDR1 SGHKS, CDR2 YYEKEE (reference sequence). The CDR3 loop reads CASSSRTGLDEQYF. CDR3 DNA sequence: TGTGCCAGCAGCTCCCGGACAGGGTTAGACGAGCAGTACTTC.

The chain joins TRBV10-3 to TRBJ2-7; the D is unclear. The V gene's germline CDR1 is ENHRY and CDR2 SYGVKD. V dropped 4 bases and J dropped 6 bases, with 16 bases sitting between them. This CDR3 has 14 amino acids. CDR3 coding DNA: TGTGCCATCAGTGGTAGTCTCGCTGAGTCCGAGCAGTACTTC. This translates into CAISGSLAESEQYF.

This chain connects TRBV7-2 to TRBJ2-5; TRBD2 agrees at 13 bases. V was pared by 1 base and J by 0 bases, with 2 bases of the junction left unmatched. The CDR3 is 17 residues long. CDR1 is SGHTA, CDR2 FQGNSA, per germline. The CDR3 sequence: CASSLETSGGYQETQYF. DNA for the CDR3: TGTGCCAGCAGCTTAGAGACTAGCGGGGGGTACCAAGAGACCCAGTACTTC.

Of note for this clone: A junction boundary mismatches the germline segment, possibly from a read error. This rearrangement joins TRBV4-2 to TRBJ1-1; D is perhaps TRBD1 (5 bases). CDR1 and CDR2 (germline): LGHNA, YNFKEQ. This CDR3 has 13 residues. The CDR3 DNA reads TGTGCCAGCAGCCAAGAAGAGGACACTGGAGCTTTCTTT. It encodes CASSQEEDTGAFF.

The CDR3 region is CASSIEAGLWGEQYF. CDR3 in DNA: TGTGCCAGCAGCATAGAGGCGGGGCTGTGGGGCGAGCAGTACTTC. This chain connects TRBV7-2 to TRBJ2-7; TRBD2 might be the D (6 bases). CDR1 and CDR2 from the germline V gene are SGHTA and FQGNSA. With 5 bases removed from V and 6 bases from J, the gap between germline ends came to 20 bases. The CDR3 totals 15 residues.

The table lists this clone with a count of one. This chain links TRBV5-6 with TRBJ2-7; 7 bases align to TRBD1. V shed 0 bases and J 3 bases; nucleotides not matched to a gene: 9. The CDR3 is made up of 16 amino acids. CDR1 and CDR2 from the germline V gene are SGHDT and YYEEEE. CDR3: CASSLAGTEQSYEQYF. CDR3 DNA: TGTGCCAGCAGCTTGGCCGGGACAGAACAGAGCTACGAGCAGTACTTC.